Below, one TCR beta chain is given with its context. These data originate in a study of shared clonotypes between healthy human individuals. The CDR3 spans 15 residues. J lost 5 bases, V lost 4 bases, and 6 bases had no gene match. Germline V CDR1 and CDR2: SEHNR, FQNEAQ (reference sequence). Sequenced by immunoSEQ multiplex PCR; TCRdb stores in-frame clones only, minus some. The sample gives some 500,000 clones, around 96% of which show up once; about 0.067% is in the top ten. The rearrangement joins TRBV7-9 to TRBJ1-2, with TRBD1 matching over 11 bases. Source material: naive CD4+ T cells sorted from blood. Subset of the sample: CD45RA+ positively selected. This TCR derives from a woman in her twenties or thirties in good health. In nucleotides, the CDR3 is TGTGCCAGCAGCTCCCGGGACAGGGGGACGTATGGCTACACCTTC. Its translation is CASSSRDRGTYGYTF.